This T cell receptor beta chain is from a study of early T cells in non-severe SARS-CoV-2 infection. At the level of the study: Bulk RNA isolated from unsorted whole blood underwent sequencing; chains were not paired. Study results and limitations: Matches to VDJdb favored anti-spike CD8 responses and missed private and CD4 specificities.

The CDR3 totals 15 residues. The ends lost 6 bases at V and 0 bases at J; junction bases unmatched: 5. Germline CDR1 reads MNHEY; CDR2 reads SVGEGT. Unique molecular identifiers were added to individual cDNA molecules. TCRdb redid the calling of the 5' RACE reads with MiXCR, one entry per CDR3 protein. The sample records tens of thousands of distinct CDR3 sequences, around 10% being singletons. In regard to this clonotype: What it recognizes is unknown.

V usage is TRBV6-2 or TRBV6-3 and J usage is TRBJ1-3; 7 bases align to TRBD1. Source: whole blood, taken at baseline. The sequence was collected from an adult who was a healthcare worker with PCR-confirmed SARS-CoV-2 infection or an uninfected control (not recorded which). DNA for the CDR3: TGTGCCAGCAGCCGGGACAGTCGCTCTGGAAACACCATATATTTT. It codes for CASSRDSRSGNTIYF.